Listed below are T cell receptor beta chains from one sample, sequenced in a study of blood T cell repertoires in COVID-19. Libraries were prepared by immunoSEQ multiplex PCR; TCRdb keeps only in-frame clonotypes and omits some of them. The sample carries approximately 300,000 clones, approximately 88% recorded once. Specimen: peripheral blood. All receptors derive from a man aged 18 to 29 who had recovered from COVID-19. Each CDR3 is given with its conserved first and last residue. D genes are given only for firm matches. Clone sizes are given selectively: once, few, many, or a class where the clone is expanded.

>TRBJ2-2|TRBV4-1|15|few|NA
TGCGCCAGCAGCCAAGCGGACAAGGAAGGAGGGGAGCTGTTTTTT
CASSQADKEGGELFF
>TRBJ1-6|TRBV2|16|NA|TRBD1
TGTGCCAGCAGCGAGACTCAGGGGGCGCCTAATTCACCCCTCCACTTT
CASSETQGAPNSPLHF
>TRBJ1-1|TRBV19|14|once|NA
TGTGCCAGTAGTATAGCCCCATCAGGGACTGAAGCTTTCTTT
CASSIAPSGTEAFF
>TRBJ2-3|TRBV11-3|14|NA|TRBD1
TGTGCCAGCAGCGGGACAGGGAACACAGATACGCAGTATTTT
CASSGTGNTDTQYF
>TRBJ2-1|TRBV6-6|13|NA|NA
TGTGCCAGCCAGGGACTTTCCTACAATGAGCAGTTCTTC
CASQGLSYNEQFF
>TRBJ1-2|TRBV6-5|15|once|NA
TGTGCCAGCAGTTACTCCCAGGTTACTAACTATGGCTACACCTTC
CASSYSQVTNYGYTF
>TRBJ2-6|TRBV4-1|20|NA|NA
TGCGCCAGCAGCCGAGACGGGGGGGACAGGGAGATCCCTGGGGCCAACGTCCTGACTTTC
CASSRDGGDREIPGANVLTF
>TRBJ1-1|TRBV10-3|13|NA|NA
TGTGCCATCAGTGTTACAGGGCTGACTGAAGCTTTCTTT
CAISVTGLTEAFF
>TRBJ2-1|TRBV3-1/TRBV3-2|16|NA|TRBD1
TGTGCCAGCAGCCAAGTCCAGACAGGGTCTAGGGATGAGCAGTTCTTC
CASSQVQTGSRDEQFF
>TRBJ1-3|TRBV19|13|NA|NA
TGTGCCAGTAATAGGGGAAGTGGAAACACCATATATTTT
CASNRGSGNTIYF
>TRBJ1-5|TRBV7-9|12|NA|NA
TGTGCCAGCAGCTTACTGGGAGAGCCCCAGCATTTT
CASSLLGEPQHF
>TRBJ2-5|TRBV5-4|16|once|NA
TGTGCCAGCACCCCAGTTGGAGGGGCCCTACAAGAGACCCAGTACTTC
CASTPVGGALQETQYF
>TRBJ1-1|TRBV7-9|15|NA|TRBD1
TGTGCCAGCAGCCCAACCGGGACAGCGAACACTGAAGCTTTCTTT
CASSPTGTANTEAFF
>TRBJ1-5|TRBV6-5|13|NA|NA
TGTGCCAGCAGGAGGACAGCGAATCAGCCCCAGCATTTT
CASRRTANQPQHF
>TRBJ1-1|TRBV7-3|17|NA|NA
TGTGCCAGCAGCTTAGGGGTGGGGCAGGCGCGGAACACTGAAGCTTTCTTT
CASSLGVGQARNTEAFF
>TRBJ2-1|TRBV12-3/TRBV12-4|11|NA|NA
TGTGCCAGCAGCCCACGCGAGGAGCAGTTCTTC
CASSPREEQFF
>TRBJ1-1|TRBV27|14|NA|NA
TGTGCCAGCATGGGGGGGGGTCCCTACACTGAAGCTTTCTTT
CASMGGGPYTEAFF
>TRBJ2-6|TRBV30|14|NA|NA
TGTGCCTGGACCCACTACTCTGGGGCCAACGTCCTGACTTTC
CAWTHYSGANVLTF
>TRBJ1-1|TRBV29-1|14|NA|NA
TGCAGCGTTGTAGTTGGGGCGGCGAACACTGAAGCTTTCTTT
CSVVVGAANTEAFF
>TRBJ2-3|TRBV9|18|NA|TRBD1
TGTGCCAGCAGCGCAGTAGAACAGGGGGCGATAGGGTCAGATACGCAGTATTTT
CASSAVEQGAIGSDTQYF
>TRBJ1-6|TRBV6-5|16|NA|NA
TGTGCCAGCAGTTACTCGCTACAGGCTCCAAATTCACCCCTCCACTTT
CASSYSLQAPNSPLHF
>TRBJ1-2|TRBV7-2|14|NA|TRBD1
TGTGCCAGGGGGCCCCGACAGGGGAACTATGGCTACACCTTC
CARGPRQGNYGYTF
>TRBJ2-7|TRBV19|14|once|TRBD1
TGTGCCAGTAGCCCGACAGGGGTTGCCTACGAGCAGTACTTC
CASSPTGVAYEQYF
>TRBJ2-1|TRBV4-2|15|NA|NA
TGTGCCAGCAGCCAAGATTGGGGGCAGTACAATGAGCAGTTCTTC
CASSQDWGQYNEQFF
>TRBJ1-1|TRBV18|14|NA|NA
TGTGCCAGCTCACCCGCCCTGGCGAACACTGAAGCTTTCTTT
CASSPALANTEAFF
>TRBJ1-2|TRBV9|14|NA|NA
TGTGCCAGCAGCGTAGCGGGAGCTAGCTATGGCTACACCTTC
CASSVAGASYGYTF
>TRBJ2-7|TRBV7-2|14|NA|NA
TGTGCCAGCAGCTTAGACGGGAGTTCCTACGAGCAGTACTTC
CASSLDGSSYEQYF
>TRBJ1-2|TRBV29-1|12|few|TRBD1
TGCAGCGTAGACAGGGGGGACGGGGGCTACACCTTC
CSVDRGDGGYTF
>TRBJ2-1|TRBV5-1|13|NA|NA
TGCGCCAGCAGCCCCGGGACTGACGATGAGCAGTTCTTC
CASSPGTDDEQFF
>TRBJ2-2|TRBV10-3|16|few|NA
TGTGCCATCAGCAGATCCGGGACAACGAACACCGGGGAGCTGTTTTTT
CAISRSGTTNTGELFF
>TRBJ1-2|TRBV6-5|16|NA|NA
TGTGCCAGCAGTTACTCGAGTCCTCAAGCAAGCGGGGAGCACACCTTC
CASSYSSPQASGEHTF
>TRBJ2-3|TRBV7-9|14|NA|TRBD2
TGTGCCTGCAGACTAGCGGGAGGGGAAGATACGCAGTATTTT
CACRLAGGEDTQYF
>TRBJ1-1|TRBV4-2|15|NA|NA
TGTGCCAGCAGCCAGGCCCTAACAGTGAACACTGAAGCTTTCTTT
CASSQALTVNTEAFF
>TRBJ1-1|TRBV7-6|18|NA|TRBD1
TGTGCCAGCAGCTTAAATTTAGGGCAGGGGGCGACGAACACTGAAGCTTTCTTT
CASSLNLGQGATNTEAFF
>TRBJ2-1|TRBV5-1|14|NA|TRBD1
TGCGCCAGCAGCCCCGGGACAGGGGACAATGAGCAGTTCTTC
CASSPGTGDNEQFF
>TRBJ1-1|TRBV6-5|14|NA|NA
TGTGCCAGCAGTTACTCGACAGGAGGCACTGAAGCTTTCTTT
CASSYSTGGTEAFF
>TRBJ1-4|TRBV5-4|14|NA|TRBD1
TGTGCCAGCAGCCGGACAGGGAGAGAGGAAAAACTGTTTTTT
CASSRTGREEKLFF
>TRBJ2-5|TRBV20-1|15|NA|TRBD1
TGCAGTGCTAGTGGGGGACAGGGGGAAGGGGAGACCCAGTACTTC
CSASGGQGEGETQYF
>TRBJ2-1|TRBV5-1|16|NA|TRBD2
TGCGCCAGCAGCCTGGGACTAGCGGAAGACTACAATGAGCAGTTCTTC
CASSLGLAEDYNEQFF
>TRBJ2-1|TRBV10-3|13|NA|TRBD1
TGTGCCATCAGTGGGGGACAGGGAGGTGAGCAGTTCTTC
CAISGGQGGEQFF
>TRBJ2-1|TRBV6-5|15|NA|NA
TGTGCCAGCAGTTACTCTGCGGGACCCTACAATGAGCAGTTCTTC
CASSYSAGPYNEQFF
>TRBJ2-3|TRBV6-6|15|NA|NA
TGTGCCAGCAGTTACGAAAAGATGGCCACAGATACGCAGTATTTT
CASSYEKMATDTQYF